The clone carrying this T cell receptor (beta chain) showed up just a few times. The entry originates in a study of T cells after yellow fever vaccination. The CDR3 contains 16 residues. Trimming stripped 0 bases from V and 3 bases from J, with 15 bases between. Germline lookup yields CDR1 LGHDT and CDR2 YNNKEL (reference sequence). TCRdb passed the 5' RACE reads through MiXCR, listing each CDR3 protein once. The sample lists 600,000 to 750,000 distinct CDR3 sequences; around an eighth were seen once. The sample consisted of PBMCs, taken on the day of the yellow fever booster vaccination. This chain links TRBV3-1 with TRBJ2-7; D uncertain. The receptor comes from a man younger than 40 who received the YFV17D yellow fever vaccine. The CDR3 loop is CASSQEIFQAFYEQYF. The CDR3 bases are TGTGCCAGCAGCCAAGAGATCTTTCAGGCTTTCTACGAGCAGTACTTC.